The clone carrying this TCR beta chain has a handful of counts. No antigen is known for it. The sequencing template was cDNA reverse transcribed from extracted RNA. Only in-frame clones appear in the TCRdb table, and some are missing; sequencing was by immunoSEQ multiplex PCR. Among around 300,000 clones listed, over 45% were seen once. These data are taken from a study of CD8+ T cells in alopecia areata. Study summary: Treated patients were dosed with oral tofacitinib, taking 5 to 10 mg twice daily. Patients given treatment had severity scored by the percentage of scalp area affected. Regarding the study as a whole: With just one nonresponder, it is still uncertain whether baseline CD8+ expansion relates to response.

V shed 2 bases and J shed 0 bases, with 14 bases lying between them. The germline V gene has CDR1 MGHRA and CDR2 YSYEKL. The CDR3 extends over 17 amino acids. Treatment given: oral pan-JAK inhibitor, 5-10 mg twice daily. Alopecia areata patients provided lesional scalp punch biopsies and peripheral blood. The chain uses TRBV4-1 and TRBJ2-1; D is unresolved. Sequenced material: CD4+ T cells sorted from blood, taken around week 53, from a patient treated with tofacitinib. The sequence came from a human donor with alopecia areata. The CDR3 region has the DNA TGCGCCAGCAGCCAACCTAGACTCGTCCGCTCCTACAATGAGCAGTTCTTC. It yields the protein CASSQPRLVRSYNEQFF.